This TCR beta chain was observed in a study of blood T cell repertoires in COVID-19. Study details: The study drew acute and convalescent COVID-19 samples from the United States, Italy and Spain.

The repertoire was sequenced with immunoSEQ multiplex PCR; TCRdb's copy has only in-frame clones and lacks some. The sample holds over 400,000 clones, 70% to 90% seen once. The V gene end was trimmed by 1 base and the J gene end by 5 bases; junction bases not matched to a gene: 14. CDR1 and CDR2 from the germline V gene are SEHNR and FQNEAQ (reference sequence). This CDR3 spans 18 amino acids. This receptor was obtained from a human donor in a cohort sampled during active COVID-19. V gene TRBV7-9 combines with J gene TRBJ2-5; 9 bases are shared with TRBD2. The sequenced material came from peripheral blood. CDR3 loop: CASSLEVMGGRAKETQYF. CDR3 DNA sequence: TGTGCCAGCAGCTTAGAGGTTATGGGCGGGAGGGCCAAGGAGACCCAGTACTTC.